This T cell receptor beta chain was recovered during a study of neoadjuvant anti-PD-1 for oral cavity cancer. As for the study in general: Around day 43, patients without progression received a fourth nivolumab dose before surgery.

Stage II-IVA oral cavity squamous cell carcinoma was new and untreated by systemic or radiation therapy. Cohort: HPV-negative, locally advanced oral cavity squamous cell carcinoma patients. This CDR3 is built from 18 residues. Looked up from germline, CDR1 is SNHLY and CDR2 is FYNNEI. V lost 7 bases and J lost 0; bases outside the gene matches: 14. Six replicates per PBMC sample, mostly from roughly 490 ng of genomic DNA. Data came from immunoSEQ multiplex PCR; TCRdb stores just in-frame clones and leaves some out. The table shows approximately 72,000 clones, with around 80% occurring only once. V usage is TRBV2 and J usage is TRBJ1-5; 8 bases line up with TRBD1. The origin of this receptor is a person between 35 and 79 years old with oral cavity squamous cell carcinoma. The starting material was PBMCs, obtained before nivolumab (anti-PD-1) treatment. CDR3 amino acids: CASKGGTGNTHSNQPQHF. In DNA form, the CDR3 reads TGTGCCAGCAAGGGAGGGACAGGTAATACGCATAGCAATCAGCCCCAGCATTTT.